One sample yielded the 14 T cell receptor beta chains listed below, sequenced in a study of identical twins. TCRdb reprocessed the 5' RACE reads with MiXCR, giving one entry per CDR3 protein. The sample lists roughly 240,000 distinct CDR3 sequences; 7.5% were seen once. These records were also assigned to another study, of yellow fever vaccine responses in identical twins.

Sequences were obtained from CD8+ T cells sorted from blood. All receptors come from a woman aged 18 to 35 in good health.

This clonotype was detected only a few times. The chain uses TRBV6-1 and TRBJ2-5, with D possibly TRBD2 on 5 matching bases. V lost 6 bases and J lost 5, with 16 bases in between. The CDR3 is made up of 14 amino acids. Germline loops: CDR1 MNHNS, CDR2 SASEGT. CDR3 bases: TGTGCCAGCAGCCCCGGGCGGGCGCGGGAGACCCAGTACTTC. This sequence encodes CASSPGRARETQYF.

This clonotype has a count of ten or more. V usage is TRBV21-1 and J usage is TRBJ2-7; the D call TRBD1 from the table was never checked on the DNA. TRBV21-1 is a listed pseudogene. The CDR3 is 13 residues long. For the CDR3, the DNA is TGTGCCAGCATGGGACAGAAGAATTACGAGCAGTACGTC. Protein sequence: CASMGQKNYEQYV.

This chain links TRBV18 with TRBJ2-2; D not certain. Germline-derived CDR1 and CDR2 are KGHSH and LQKENI. CDR3 length equals 12 residues. V was pared by 8 bases and J by 5 bases, with 9 bases between. The CDR3 nucleotides are TGTGCCAGCGAAATGGGGACCGGGGAGCTGTTTTTT. Encoded protein: CASEMGTGELFF.

The chain has TRBV6-1 and TRBJ2-1, with 10 bases lining up with TRBD1. The V gene's germline CDR1 is MNHNS and CDR2 SASEGT. The CDR3 totals 18 residues. The trim removed 5 bases at V and 5 bases at J, leaving 15 bases unmatched. The CDR3 is CASSTAPWTGGVNNEQFF. The CDR3 coding sequence is TGTGCCAGCAGTACCGCCCCCTGGACAGGGGGGGTGAACAATGAGCAGTTCTTC.

V usage is TRBV28 and J usage is TRBJ2-3; 8 bases map to TRBD1. CDR3 size: 15 residues. The V segment lost 5 bases and the J segment 6 bases; nucleotides outside the gene matches: 10. The germline V gene encodes CDR1 MDHEN and CDR2 SYDVKM. DNA of the CDR3: TGTGCCAGCAGTACCGCGGACAGGGTTTGGGATACGCAGTATTTT. As protein: CASSTADRVWDTQYF.

This clonotype occurred a few times. The CDR3 sequence is CATSDLWGRHTSYEQYF. In DNA, the CDR3 is TGTGCCACCAGTGATTTATGGGGCAGGCATACCTCCTACGAGCAGTACTTC. V is TRBV24-1 and J is TRBJ2-7; the D gene is possibly TRBD1 (5 bases). Germline loops: CDR1 KGHDR, CDR2 SFDVKD. Trimming removed 1 base from V and 0 bases from J, with 15 bases in between. CDR3 length: 17 residues.

This clonotype was found many times. The chain carries TRBV20-1 and TRBJ2-5; 9 bases fit TRBD2. V shed 0 bases and J 4 bases; nucleotides not matched to a gene: 9. The CDR3 covers 16 residues. CDR1 and CDR2 (germline): DFQATT, SNEGSKA (reference sequence). The CDR3 DNA sequence: TGCAGTGCTAGAGATCTTACTAGCGGGCCCTTAGAGACCCAGTACTTC. It specifies CSARDLTSGPLETQYF.

This clonotype was counted only a few times. The CDR3, as DNA: TGTGCCAGCTCACCATATAACAGGGCGGGAGATACGCAGTATTTT. This codes for CASSPYNRAGDTQYF. The chain joins TRBV18 to TRBJ2-3, with TRBD1 as a possible D gene (6 bases). The V end lost 2 bases, the J end lost 5 bases, and 14 bases lay between the germline ends. This CDR3 has 15 amino acids. Per germline, CDR1 KGHSH and CDR2 LQKENI.

This clonotype turned up a few times. This CDR3 reads CASSLAPGDLSSYEQYV. The CDR3 coding sequence is TGTGCCAGCAGCTTAGCGCCGGGGGACCTGAGCTCCTACGAGCAGTACGTC. The rearrangement links TRBV7-2 to TRBJ2-7; the D gene is possibly TRBD2 (6 bases). CDR3 length: 17 amino acids. V was trimmed by 0 bases and J by 0 bases, leaving 15 bases between them. Germline CDR1 reads SGHTA; CDR2 reads FQGNSA.

As for this clonotype: The final CDR3 position lacks the conserved phenylalanine or tryptophan, pointing to a likely read error. This chain links TRBV11-2 with TRBJ2-7, with D perhaps TRBD1 (6 bases). The V gene's germline CDR1 is SGHAT and CDR2 FQNNGV. V was clipped by 0 bases and J by 3 bases, with 12 bases between them. CDR3 length: 15 amino acids. CDR3 sequence: CASSLEGGKSYEQYL. As DNA, the CDR3 is TGTGCCAGCAGCTTAGAAGGGGGAAAGAGCTACGAGCAGTACCTC.

This clonotype was observed a handful of times. The chain has TRBV9 and TRBJ1-6, with 11 bases aligning to TRBD1. This CDR3 is built from 15 residues. CDR1 is SGDLS, CDR2 YYNGEE, per germline. Trimming at V came to 3 bases and at J to 10 bases, leaving 6 bases not matched to a gene. The CDR3 protein is CASSDSGTGGSPLHF. The CDR3 region has the DNA TGTGCCAGCAGCGATTCCGGGACAGGGGGATCACCCCTCCACTTT.

This clonotype was detected only once. The V and J genes are TRBV6-5 and TRBJ2-3; 10 positions agree with TRBD1. Trimming removed 1 base from V and 1 base from J; junction bases left unmatched: 8. Germline V gene sequence: CDR1 MNHEY, CDR2 SVGAGI. The CDR3 extends over 18 amino acids. The CDR3 region has the DNA TGTGCCAGCAGTTACTTATGGGACAGGGGTGGGGGCACAGATACGCAGTATTTT. Translating gives CASSYLWDRGGGTDTQYF.

V and J are TRBV11-2 and TRBJ2-7; D gene uncertain. Deletions cut 0 bases from V and 0 bases from J, with 9 bases between. The CDR3 totals 15 residues. Germline V gene sequence: CDR1 SGHAT, CDR2 FQNNGV. This CDR3 reads CASSLEMPSSYEQYV. The CDR3 DNA reads TGTGCCAGCAGCTTAGAGATGCCTAGCTCCTACGAGCAGTACGTC.

This clonotype was seen many times. The chain couples TRBV5-1 to TRBJ2-1; unclear D gene. This CDR3 is 11 amino acids long. Deletions cut 6 bases from V and 7 bases from J, with 8 bases between. CDR1 is SGHRS and CDR2 is YFSETQ in the germline V gene. CDR3 sequence: CASIFGNEQFF. DNA for the CDR3: TGCGCCAGCATATTCGGAAATGAGCAGTTCTTC.